Included here is one T cell receptor (beta chain) sequence, with context. There is no known antigen for this receptor. Per-base quality was not reported, and no clone a single base away is much larger than it. The sample is drawn from a study of cytomegalovirus exposure and HLA in healthy donors (dated by TCRdb to about 2017). At the level of the whole study: A later analysis indicated that the 90 to 150 validation repertoires were generated on the platform also employed for the roughly 720 repertoires of the first cohort. A separate validation cohort of 100 to 150 different subjects was used in addition to the approximately 700-subject first cohort. The aim of the study was to test whether cataloging public T cell receptors could identify signatures of past pathogen exposure. To predict cytomegalovirus infection status, the study combined high-throughput TCR immunosequencing, statistical association of individual TCRs with disease status, and machine learning.

Receptors were amplified or captured by the immunoSEQ multiplex PCR assay. The authors processed their data as follows. A statistical classification framework was built to diagnose cytomegalovirus status from the catalog of TCR beta chain sequences. This is the immuneACCESS table as TCRdb keeps it, with only in-frame sequences that have V and J called. A part of the clones is gone; compared with another copy, unresolved V genes explain less than half, and the rest is unexplained. V, J and clone size reflect that table, while D and trimming were determined from the DNA. The sample has 110,000 or so clones on record, 88% of them singletons. The top ten clones comprise 1.5% to 2% of the sample. The full study reports these points: The study listed 164 TCR beta chains as associated with cytomegalovirus. Across donors, most TCR sequences were observed very rarely, whereas some public TCRs were present in many individuals. The classifier was reported to diagnose cytomegalovirus status with high specificity and sensitivity in both the original and validation cohorts. In a later analysis, TCRs clustered in the first cohort were found to also tend to co-occur in the roughly 120 validation repertoires, with 90% to 95% of cluster scores above 0. The authors suggested that the approach could potentially be generalized to other disease states and immunological phenotypes. In vitro tests confirmed that three of the cytomegalovirus-associated TCR beta chains recognize cytomegalovirus antigens. A later analysis lacked HLA typing for the validation cohort, so it scored co-occurrence in that cohort across all 120 repertoires.

Donors formed part of the validation cohort, which comprised about 130 subjects and was distinct from the first cohort of 550 to 850 subjects. The sequenced sample was PBMCs. This TCR was sampled from a man in his late teens or twenties in good health and CMV-seronegative.

The DNA is TGTGCCAGCAGTTATGAGGGAAAGCTCTACTTC. This sequence encodes CASSYEGKLYF. The chain is assembled from TRBV6-5 and TRBJ2-7; TRBD2 could be the D gene, as 5 bases match. The germline V gene specifies MNHEY as CDR1 and SVGAGI as CDR2. V and J are truncated by 3 bases and 13 bases respectively, leaving an intervening sequence of 13 bases. The CDR3, cysteine through phenylalanine, is 11 amino acids long. The sequence is cut down to CDR3 DNA, 33 bases in frame from base 1.